The T cell receptor beta chain described here comes from a study of blood T cell repertoires in COVID-19. In the study overall: The United States, Italy and Spain were the sources of the acute and convalescent COVID-19 samples. PBMCs, B-cell-depleted T cells, or T cells were the source of the cDNA or gDNA that made up the material.

V lost 5 bases, J lost 12 bases, and 21 bases stayed unmatched. Germline assignment: CDR1 LNHDA and CDR2 SQIVND (reference sequence). The CDR3 covers 17 residues. Methods used by the authors: Nucleated cell number was recorded as an estimate derived from reference gene primer amplification. TCRdb's copy holds only in-frame clones and misses some; the assay was immunoSEQ multiplex PCR. The V and J calls and clone size are taken from that table; D and trimming were inferred from the DNA. The sample holds around 140,000 clones, about 87% seen once. This sequence was found in a human donor in a cohort sampled during active COVID-19. V gene TRBV19 combines with J gene TRBJ2-4, with TRBD1 matching 8 bases. Sequences were obtained from peripheral blood. The CDR3 nucleotides read TGTGCCAGTAGTCTTGTGGCAGGGGGCTCCGGTCGGGTGGATCAGTACTTC. It is translated as CASSLVAGGSGRVDQYF.